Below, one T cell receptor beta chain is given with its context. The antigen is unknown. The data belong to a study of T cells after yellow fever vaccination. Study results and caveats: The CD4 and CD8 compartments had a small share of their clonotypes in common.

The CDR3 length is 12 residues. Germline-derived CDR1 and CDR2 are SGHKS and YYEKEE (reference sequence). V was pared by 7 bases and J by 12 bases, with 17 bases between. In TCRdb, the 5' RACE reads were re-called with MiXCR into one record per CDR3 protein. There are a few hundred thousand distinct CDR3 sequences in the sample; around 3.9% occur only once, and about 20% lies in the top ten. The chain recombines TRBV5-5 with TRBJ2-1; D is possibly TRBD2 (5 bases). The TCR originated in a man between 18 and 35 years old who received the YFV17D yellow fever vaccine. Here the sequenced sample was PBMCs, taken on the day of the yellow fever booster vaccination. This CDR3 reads CASEGPNLRQFF. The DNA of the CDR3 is TGTGCCAGCGAGGGCCCTAACCTACGGCAGTTCTTC.